This T cell receptor (beta chain) was captured by sequencing in a study of cytomegalovirus exposure and HLA in healthy donors. Study-level information: The same platform was used for the 120 validation repertoires and the 600 to 850 first-cohort repertoires, a later analysis reported.

The table came from immunoSEQ multiplex PCR; TCRdb's copy has only in-frame clones and leaves some out. Among under 250,000 clones, about three quarters were seen once, and the ten largest hold 1% to 1.5%. Study results and limitations: TCR sequences were mostly rare, though some public TCRs occurred in many donors. Subsequent analysis of the 120 or so validation repertoires found a tendency for first-cohort TCR clusters to co-occur.

Germline lookup yields CDR1 SGHVS and CDR2 FQNEAQ. The CDR3 sequence is 14 residues long. The V and J ends lost 4 bases and 7 bases respectively, with 17 bases between them. This clone was detected a few times. Its antigen remains unknown. Specimen: PBMCs. The chain recombines TRBV7-8 with TRBJ2-7; TRBD2 is a possible D gene (5 bases). The sequence came from a woman in her twenties or thirties in good health and CMV-seronegative. The CDR3 nucleotides are TGTGCCAGCAGCTCGGGATCCTCCCGAGAAGAGCAGTACTTC. Translation: CASSSGSSREEQYF.